This T cell receptor beta chain emerged from a study of blood T cell repertoires in COVID-19. For the study at large: PBMCs, B-cell-depleted T cells, or T cells were the source of the cDNA or gDNA that made up the material.

Under the authors' procedure: Quantification of nucleated cells was approximated via reference gene primer amplification. Here immunoSEQ multiplex PCR was the method, and the copy in TCRdb shows in-frame clones only, minus some. V and J calls and clone size follow that table, whereas D and trimming were derived from the DNA. The data contain tens of thousands of clones, 85% to 90% of them singletons. CDR1 and CDR2 (germline): MNHEY, SVGAGI. The germline V and J ends were trimmed by 6 bases and 0 bases, with 14 bases remaining between them. The CDR3 loop spans 15 amino acids. This clone was detected once.

The J gene is TRBJ1-1, the V gene TRBV6-5; D unresolved. This sequence was found in a man in his forties or fifties with acute or convalescent COVID-19. The sequenced sample was peripheral blood. CDR3 DNA sequence: TGTGCCAGCAGAGTCGAGGGCCTCGTGAACACTGAAGCTTTCTTT. Translation: CASRVEGLVNTEAFF.